What follows are 11 T cell receptor beta chains derived from one specimen sequenced in a study of Ad26.COV2.S vaccination and SARS-CoV-2 variants. Sample treatment: around 19 received Ad26.COV2.S at low or high dose, single or two shots; 5 received placebo; per-sample allocation not given. At day 63 after the first vaccine or placebo injection, samples were drawn. TCRdb keeps only in-frame clones here, not all; method: immunoSEQ multiplex PCR. This table has roughly 700,000 clones, roughly nine tenths appearing once. The starting material was peripheral blood, obtained in a trial of Ad26.COV2.S vaccine versus placebo. These receptors all come from a person aged 18-60 years who received the Ad26.COV2.S COVID-19 vaccine or a placebo.

The rearrangement links TRBV6-5 to TRBJ2-1; no clear D gene. The ends were cut back, 2 bases at V and 0 bases at J, with 11 bases in the middle. The germline V gene has CDR1 MNHEY and CDR2 SVGAGI. The CDR3 has 16 amino acids. The CDR3 DNA sequence: TGTGCCAGCAGTTACAGGGCTAGGAGCTCCTACAATGAGCAGTTCTTC. This sequence encodes CASSYRARSSYNEQFF.

A remark on this clone: Other DNA sequences in the same sample also yield this CDR3. The chain combines TRBV12-3 or TRBV12-4 with TRBJ2-5; tentative D call: TRBD2 (5 bases). The CDR3 consists of 13 residues. V lost 8 bases and J lost 2, with 12 bases in between. The CDR3 reads CASSLRAQETQYF. The CDR3 region has the DNA TGTGCCAGCTCCCTGAGGGCTCAAGAGACCCAGTACTTC.

This chain joins TRBV9 and TRBJ2-2; D gene unclear. The V end was cut by 0 bases, the J end by 0 bases, with 3 bases between. There are 14 residues in the CDR3. Germline CDR1 SGDLS, CDR2 YYNGEE. The DNA of the CDR3 is TGTGCCAGCAGCGTAGCGGCGAACACCGGGGAGCTGTTTTTT. It specifies CASSVAANTGELFF.

The chain is built from TRBV14 and TRBJ2-6, with 7 bases aligning to TRBD1. The germline CDR1 and CDR2 sequences are SGHDN and FVKESK. The ends lost 1 base at V and 2 bases at J; junction bases unmatched: 8. CDR3 size: 18 residues. The CDR3 sequence is CASSQAPMTGTGANVLTF. The CDR3 DNA is TGTGCCAGCAGCCAAGCCCCTATGACAGGGACTGGGGCCAACGTCCTGACTTTC.

The chain employs TRBV19 and TRBJ1-6; 8 nucleotides agree with TRBD1. The CDR3 has 14 amino acids. Per germline, CDR1 LNHDA and CDR2 SQIVND (reference sequence). Trimming removed 5 bases from V and 10 bases from J; junction bases left unmatched: 7. Here the CDR3 reads CASSEDRARSPLHF. Here the CDR3 DNA reads TGTGCCAGTAGTGAGGACAGGGCAAGGTCACCCCTCCACTTT.

V gene TRBV3-1 (or the pseudogene TRBV3-2) combines with J gene TRBJ1-5; D remains ambiguous. The ends were cut back, 5 bases at V and 5 bases at J, with 13 bases in the middle. In germline, CDR1 is LGHDT, CDR2 YNNKEL (reference sequence). The CDR3 totals 14 residues. CDR3 nucleotide sequence: TGTGCCAGCAGCTTCGACGGCCGCGATCAGCCCCAGCATTTT. This translates into CASSFDGRDQPQHF.

This sequence joins TRBV2 and TRBJ2-1; 7 positions agree with TRBD1. The germline CDR1 and CDR2 sequences are SNHLY and FYNNEI. This CDR3 has 16 residues. The trim removed 4 bases at V and 3 bases at J, leaving 9 bases unmatched. DNA of the CDR3: TGTGCCAGCAGTGGTCGACAGGGAGCGGTCTACAATGAGCAGTTCTTC. It translates to CASSGRQGAVYNEQFF.

The CDR3: CASSGGGAEEQYF. The CDR3 DNA reads TGTGCCAGCAGCGGCGGGGGGGCCGAAGAGCAGTACTTC. This rearrangement joins TRBV7-9 to TRBJ2-7, with 9 bases aligning to TRBD2. Germline V gives CDR1 SEHNR, CDR2 FQNEAQ (reference sequence). The CDR3 runs to 13 residues. V was pared by 5 bases and J by 7 bases, with 6 bases of the junction left unmatched.

The chain couples TRBV24-1 to TRBJ1-2; D is unresolved. V lost 9 bases and J 1 base, leaving 14 bases between the germline ends. CDR1 and CDR2 from the germline V gene are KGHDR and SFDVKD. There are 14 residues in the CDR3. In DNA, the CDR3 is TGTGCCACCTCCCCTGACGGATTTAACTATGGCTACACCTTC. Protein product: CATSPDGFNYGYTF.

The chain joins TRBV19 to TRBJ2-7, with D perhaps TRBD1 (6 bases). The CDR3 is 15 amino acids. Germline CDR1 LNHDA, CDR2 SQIVND (reference sequence). Trimming left V 4 bases short and J 2 bases short, with 15 bases between. The CDR3 nucleotides are TGTGCCAGTAGTACACAGGGAATCGGCCCCTACGAGCAGTACTTC. This gives the protein CASSTQGIGPYEQYF.

A remark on this clone: The sample has other DNA sequences that encode this CDR3 too. The chain is built from TRBV5-8 and TRBJ1-6, with unresolved D. V was cut by 0 bases and J by 0 bases, with 4 bases left in between. CDR3 size: 15 residues. Per the germline V gene, CDR1 is SGHTS and CDR2 is YDEGEE. CDR3 DNA sequence: TGTGCCAGCAGCTTGGACCACTCCTATAATTCACCCCTCCACTTT. It is translated as CASSLDHSYNSPLHF.